These T cell receptor beta chains were read from a single sample in a study of blood T cell repertoires in COVID-19. Assay used: immunoSEQ multiplex PCR; TCRdb lists only in-frame clones, some missing. The data show around 190,000 clones, 70% to 90% seen once. The sequenced sample consisted of peripheral blood. All receptors derive from a man aged 45 to 65 with COVID-19, enrolled during active disease. The CDR3 runs from the conserved cysteine through the conserved F or W. D genes are given only for firm matches. Where a row states a size, it is once, few, many or the class of an expanded clone; other rows omit it.

D gene,clone size,J gene,V gene,CDR3 DNA,CDR3 protein
TRBD2,-,TRBJ2-2,TRBV6-2/TRBV6-3,TGTGCCAGCAGTAGTCCGGGACTAGCGGGCGACACCGGGGAGCTGTTTTTT,CASSSPGLAGDTGELFF
-,-,TRBJ2-2,TRBV2,TGTGCCAGCAATCCCGAGAGGGCCGGGGAGCTGTTTTTT,CASNPERAGELFF
TRBD2,once,TRBJ2-5,TRBV4-3,TGCGCCAGCAGCCAAGGGGGCCGGGGGGGCGAAGAGACCCAGTACTTC,CASSQGGRGGEETQYF
TRBD2,-,TRBJ2-2,TRBV5-4,TGTGCCAGCAGCCGAGACCGGAGCGGGGGGAGATTCAGGAACACCGGGGAGCTGTTTTTT,CASSRDRSGGRFRNTGELFF
-,-,TRBJ1-1,TRBV19,TGTGCCAGTACCTCAGTGGGCGAAGCTTTCTTT,CASTSVGEAFF
TRBD2,many,TRBJ2-7,TRBV5-1,TGCGCCAGCAGCTTGGGACTAGCGGGAGGAGCGGTGGAGCAGTACTTC,CASSLGLAGGAVEQYF
-,once,TRBJ1-5,TRBV4-1,TGCGCCAGCAGCCAAGTAGAGGACAATCAGCCCCAGCATTTT,CASSQVEDNQPQHF
-,once,TRBJ1-5,TRBV24-1,TGTGCCACCAGTGATAGGCCTAGCGATCAGCCCCAGCATTTT,CATSDRPSDQPQHF
TRBD2,-,TRBJ2-3,TRBV6-6,TGTGCCAGCAGTTACTCCGGGACTAGCGGGGGGGATACGCAGTATTTT,CASSYSGTSGGDTQYF
TRBD1,-,TRBJ1-6,TRBV5-1,TGCGCCAGCAGCATACTATACCGGGACAGGGAACACTCCTATAATTCACCCCTCCACTTT,CASSILYRDREHSYNSPLHF
-,once,TRBJ1-3,TRBV15,TGTGCCACCAGCAGGGGCAGGTCTGGAAACACCATATATTTT,CATSRGRSGNTIYF
-,-,TRBJ2-3,TRBV6-5,TGTGCCAGCAGTTACTCGCCGGGGGTGCAAGATACGCAGTATTTT,CASSYSPGVQDTQYF
TRBD1,-,TRBJ1-1,TRBV2,TGTGCCAGCAGCGAGGAAGGAGGGGGCCCGGTACCCCGAGCTTTCTTT,CASSEEGGGPVPRAFF
-,once,TRBJ2-5,TRBV12-3/TRBV12-4,TGTGCCAGCAGTCATAACGGGGAGACCCAGTACTTC,CASSHNGETQYF
-,-,TRBJ1-3,TRBV11-2,TGTGCCAGTGGAGGTGTCTCTGGAAACACCATATATTTT,CASGGVSGNTIYF
-,-,TRBJ1-3,TRBV9,TGTGCCAGCAGCGCAAGTCAGGGCTCTGGAAACACCATATATTTT,CASSASQGSGNTIYF
-,-,TRBJ2-7,TRBV28,TGTGCCAGCAGTTTATGGTCAGATACCTACGAGCAGTACTTC,CASSLWSDTYEQYF
-,-,TRBJ2-7,TRBV18,TGTGCCAGCTCTCCCTCTAATGAGTTCTACGAGCAGTACTTC,CASSPSNEFYEQYF
-,-,TRBJ1-1,TRBV18,TGTGCCAGCTCACCACAGGGGGGGAATGAAGCTTTCTTT,CASSPQGGNEAFF
-,-,TRBJ1-2,TRBV30,TGTGCCTGGAGTGCCTTTGGGGGCGCGAATTTAGGCTACACCTTC,CAWSAFGGANLGYTF
-,-,TRBJ1-1,TRBV25-1,TGTGCCAGCAGAGCAAGACAATTACGGAACACTGAAGCTTTCTTT,CASRARQLRNTEAFF
-,-,TRBJ1-1,TRBV23-1,TGCGCCAGCAGTCAATTAGCAGGGGAAGCTTTCTTT,CASSQLAGEAFF
TRBD1,-,TRBJ2-7,TRBV7-2,TGTGCCAGCAGCCTCGACAGGGCTTTCAACGAGCAGTACTTC,CASSLDRAFNEQYF
-,-,TRBJ1-3,TRBV29-1,TGCAGCGTTGGTGGCTCCTCTGGAAACACCATATATTTT,CSVGGSSGNTIYF
TRBD1,few,TRBJ2-7,TRBV10-3,TGTGCCATCAGTGAAGGACAGGGACAGGGAAAGGACGAGCAGTACTTC,CAISEGQGQGKDEQYF
-,-,TRBJ1-6,TRBV2,TGTGCCAGCAGTGAAGCGCTTCGGGGGGCTTCAGATAATTCACCCCTCCACTTT,CASSEALRGASDNSPLHF
TRBD1,-,TRBJ1-5,TRBV28,TGTGCCAGCAGTTATAACAGGGGTGTCAGCAATCAGCCCCAGCATTTT,CASSYNRGVSNQPQHF
TRBD1,-,TRBJ2-7,TRBV5-4,TGTGCCAGCAGCTTTGGGCAGGGGGACGAGCAGTACTTC,CASSFGQGDEQYF